The sequence of this T cell receptor beta chain was determined in a study of blood T cells in healthy people across ages. A second PCR, run for roughly 7 to 12 cycles, used a sample-barcoded 5' primer plus a J-beta primer mix. Using its own MiXCR run on the 5' RACE reads, TCRdb lists one record per CDR3 protein. This sample has around 750,000 distinct CDR3 sequences, with about 53% found just once. This clonotype was seen repeatedly, ten times or more. Its antigen remains unknown. The study, taken as a whole, reports: Roughly linear declines in TCR beta diversity per million T cells occurred with age.

Germline V gives CDR1 SQVTM, CDR2 ANQGSEA. The CDR3 has 12 amino acids. V dropped 8 bases and J dropped 5 bases, with 15 bases sitting between them. This sequence joins TRBV29-1 and TRBJ2-5; weak D call: TRBD1 (6 bases). What was sequenced was blood. This receptor was obtained from a man older than 75 in good health. CDR3 sequence reads: CSSSQGSETQYF. CDR3 nucleotide sequence: TGCAGCTCCTCCCAGGGGTCGGAGACCCAGTACTTC.